This TCR beta chain was recorded in a study of CDR3 diversity in severe acne. The CDR3 loop spans 15 amino acids. After removal of 6 bases from V and 2 bases from J, the junction contained 4 bases not matched to a gene. Per the germline V gene, CDR1 is SNHLY and CDR2 is FYNNEI. In TCRdb, the PCR reads were re-called with MiXCR into one record per CDR3 protein. The sample lists some 90,000 distinct CDR3 sequences; about 53% were seen once. This clonotype occurred many times. Sequenced material: blood. V and J are TRBV2 and TRBJ1-5, with 10 bases aligning to TRBD1. This TCR derives from a male donor with severe acne vulgaris. The CDR3 sequence: CASRRDRGGNQPQHF. As DNA, the CDR3 is TGTGCCAGCAGACGGGACAGGGGAGGCAATCAGCCCCAGCATTTT.